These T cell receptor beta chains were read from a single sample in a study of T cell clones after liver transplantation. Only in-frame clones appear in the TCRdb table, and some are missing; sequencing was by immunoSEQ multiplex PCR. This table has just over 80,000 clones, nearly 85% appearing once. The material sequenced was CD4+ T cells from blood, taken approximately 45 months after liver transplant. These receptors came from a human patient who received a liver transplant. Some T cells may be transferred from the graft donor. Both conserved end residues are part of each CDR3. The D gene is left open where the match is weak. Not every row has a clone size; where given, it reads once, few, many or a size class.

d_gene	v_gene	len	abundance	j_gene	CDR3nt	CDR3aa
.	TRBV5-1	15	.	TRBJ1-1	TGCGCCAGCAGCTTGGGAGGTTTTGGGAACACTGAAGCTTTCTTT	CASSLGGFGNTEAFF
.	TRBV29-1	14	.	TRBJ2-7	TGCAGCGTTCAGGCACAGTTAAGCGCGGGTGAGCAGTACTTC	CSVQAQLSAGEQYF
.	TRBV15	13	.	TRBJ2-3	TGTGCCACCGGGGTGATTAGGACAGATACGCAGTATTTT	CATGVIRTDTQYF
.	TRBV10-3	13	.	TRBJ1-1	TGTGCCATCAGTGAGTCGACGCGTCCGGCAGCTTTCTTT	CAISESTRPAAFF
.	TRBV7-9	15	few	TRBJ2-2	TGTGCCAGCAGCTTAAGGGGACTGACTACCGGGGAGCTGTTTTTT	CASSLRGLTTGELFF
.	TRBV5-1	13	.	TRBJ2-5	TGCGCCAGCAGCTTGGCCGGTATAAAGACCCAGTACTTC	CASSLAGIKTQYF
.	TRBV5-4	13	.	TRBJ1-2	TGTGCCAGCAGCTTGGGACGGCTCTATGGCTACACCTTC	CASSLGRLYGYTF
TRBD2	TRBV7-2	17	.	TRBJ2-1	TGTGCCAGCAGCTTAGACACCATTAGCGGGAGAAAGGGACGGCAGTTCTTC	CASSLDTISGRKGRQFF
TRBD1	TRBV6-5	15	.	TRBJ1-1	TGTGCCAGCAGCCGGACCGGGACAGGGTTCCCTGAAGCTTTCTTT	CASSRTGTGFPEAFF
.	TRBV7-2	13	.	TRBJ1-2	TGTGCCAGCAGCCCCGACGTCTTCTATGGCTACACCTTC	CASSPDVFYGYTF
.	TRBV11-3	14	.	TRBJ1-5	TGTGCCAGCAGCTTCACAGTCACAAATCAGCCCCAGCATTTT	CASSFTVTNQPQHF
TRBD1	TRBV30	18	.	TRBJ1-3	TGTGCCTGGAGACTATACGGACAGGGAGTCTCCTCTGGAAACACCATATATTTT	CAWRLYGQGVSSGNTIYF
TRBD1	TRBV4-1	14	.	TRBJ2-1	TGCGCCAGCAGCCACCAGGACAGGGTCGGAGAGCAGTTCTTC	CASSHQDRVGEQFF
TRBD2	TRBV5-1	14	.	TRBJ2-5	TGCGCCAGCAGCTTGGCCGGGAGGGAGGAGACCCAGTACTTC	CASSLAGREETQYF
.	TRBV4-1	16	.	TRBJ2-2	TGCGCCAGCAGCCAGGCAACAGGGTTGCCGGCCGGGGAGCTGTTTTTT	CASSQATGLPAGELFF
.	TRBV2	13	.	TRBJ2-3	TGTGCCAGCAGTGTTTACCGCACAGATACGCAGTATTTT	CASSVYRTDTQYF
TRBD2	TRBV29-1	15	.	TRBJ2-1	TGCAGCGTTCGAACCGGGACTAGTATGTTCAATGAGCAGTTCTTC	CSVRTGTSMFNEQFF
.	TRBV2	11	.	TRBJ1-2	TGTGCCACCCTGAGAAGGGACGGCTACACCTTC	CATLRRDGYTF
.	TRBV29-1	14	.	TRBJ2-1	TGCAGCGTACAGGCGGCGGTGTCCTACAATGAGCAGTTCTTC	CSVQAAVSYNEQFF
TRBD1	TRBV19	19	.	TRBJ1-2	TGTGCCAGTAGTATATCCCAGTCCGGGACAGGGGGCCGGAGTTATGGCTACACCTTC	CASSISQSGTGGRSYGYTF
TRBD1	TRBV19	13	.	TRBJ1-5	TGTGCCAGTAGTCAACAGGGGGATCAGCCCCAGCATTTT	CASSQQGDQPQHF
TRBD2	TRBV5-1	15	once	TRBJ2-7	TGCGCCAGCAGCCCGAGCGGGAGGGCTACCTACGAGCAGTACTTC	CASSPSGRATYEQYF
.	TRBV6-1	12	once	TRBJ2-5	TGTGCCAGCAGTGAAGAGAATAGGGACCAGTACTTC	CASSEENRDQYF
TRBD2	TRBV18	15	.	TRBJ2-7	TGTGCCAGCTCGCGGGGGACGGATCTCTCCTACGAGCAGTACTTC	CASSRGTDLSYEQYF
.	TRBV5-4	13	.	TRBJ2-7	TGTGCCAGCAGCTTGGTGGGATTCCACGAGCAGTACTTC	CASSLVGFHEQYF
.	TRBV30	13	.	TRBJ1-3	TGTGCCTGGACCGTTCTCTCTGGAAACACCATATATTTT	CAWTVLSGNTIYF
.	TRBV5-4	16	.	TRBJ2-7	TGTGCCAGCAGCTTACCGACAGGCTACCCACCCTACGAGCAGTACTTC	CASSLPTGYPPYEQYF
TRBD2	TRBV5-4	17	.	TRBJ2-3	TGTGCCAGCATCCCTTCGGGGCTAGCGGCAAGCACAGATACGCAGTATTTT	CASIPSGLAASTDTQYF
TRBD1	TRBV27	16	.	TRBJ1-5	TGTGCCAGCAGTTCCCTGGGACAGGGGGGAAATCAGCCCCAGCATTTT	CASSSLGQGGNQPQHF
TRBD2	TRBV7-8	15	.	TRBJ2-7	TGTGCCAGCAGCTTAGGGGAGGGCAGTGGTTACGAGCAGTACTTC	CASSLGEGSGYEQYF
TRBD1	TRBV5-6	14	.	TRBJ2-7	TGTGCCAGCAGCACCCCGGGGGACAGGGAAGAGAGGCACTTC	CASSTPGDREERHF
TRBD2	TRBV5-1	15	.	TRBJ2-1	TGCGCCAGCAGACCGCTAGCGGGAGCTTACAATGAGCAGTTCTTC	CASRPLAGAYNEQFF
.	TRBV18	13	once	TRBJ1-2	TGTGCCAGCACATCCGGGGCCTCCTATGGCTACACCTTC	CASTSGASYGYTF
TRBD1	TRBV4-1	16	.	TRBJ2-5	TGCGCCAGCAGCCAAGATCAGGGGACAGACTCTCAGACCCAGTACTTC	CASSQDQGTDSQTQYF
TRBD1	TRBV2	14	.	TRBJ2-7	TGTGCCAGCATGGGGGACAGGGTAGGGTACGAGCAGTACTTC	CASMGDRVGYEQYF
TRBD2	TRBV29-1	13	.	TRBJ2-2	TGCAGCGGGGGGGGAAGTGGGGCCGGGGAGCTGTTTTTT	CSGGGSGAGELFF
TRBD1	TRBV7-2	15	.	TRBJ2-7	TGTGCCAGCAGGCCGGGGACAGGGGCCTCCTACGAGCAGTACTTC	CASRPGTGASYEQYF
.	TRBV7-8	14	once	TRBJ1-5	TGTGCCAGCAGCTTAAGGGGGGGAAGGCAGCCCCAGCATTTT	CASSLRGGRQPQHF
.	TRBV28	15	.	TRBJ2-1	TGTGCCAGCAGTTTTATAGCGACCTCCTACAATGAGCAGTTCTTC	CASSFIATSYNEQFF
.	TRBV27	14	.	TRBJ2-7	TGTGCCAGCAGTTTAGGAGTAGTGAACTACGAGCAGTACTTC	CASSLGVVNYEQYF
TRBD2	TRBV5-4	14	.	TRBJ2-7	TGTGCCAGCAGCTCGCGGGAGGGTTCCTACGAGCAGTACTTC	CASSSREGSYEQYF
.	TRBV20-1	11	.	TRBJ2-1	TGCAGTGCTAGAGATCCGAGCGGGCAGTTCTTC	CSARDPSGQFF
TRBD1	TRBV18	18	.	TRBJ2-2	TGTGCCAGCTCACAGAACCAGGGGGCAATCACGAACACCGGGGAGCTGTTTTTT	CASSQNQGAITNTGELFF
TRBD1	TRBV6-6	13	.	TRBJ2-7	TGTGCCAGCAGCTCCGAACAGGGGTACGAGCAGTACTTC	CASSSEQGYEQYF